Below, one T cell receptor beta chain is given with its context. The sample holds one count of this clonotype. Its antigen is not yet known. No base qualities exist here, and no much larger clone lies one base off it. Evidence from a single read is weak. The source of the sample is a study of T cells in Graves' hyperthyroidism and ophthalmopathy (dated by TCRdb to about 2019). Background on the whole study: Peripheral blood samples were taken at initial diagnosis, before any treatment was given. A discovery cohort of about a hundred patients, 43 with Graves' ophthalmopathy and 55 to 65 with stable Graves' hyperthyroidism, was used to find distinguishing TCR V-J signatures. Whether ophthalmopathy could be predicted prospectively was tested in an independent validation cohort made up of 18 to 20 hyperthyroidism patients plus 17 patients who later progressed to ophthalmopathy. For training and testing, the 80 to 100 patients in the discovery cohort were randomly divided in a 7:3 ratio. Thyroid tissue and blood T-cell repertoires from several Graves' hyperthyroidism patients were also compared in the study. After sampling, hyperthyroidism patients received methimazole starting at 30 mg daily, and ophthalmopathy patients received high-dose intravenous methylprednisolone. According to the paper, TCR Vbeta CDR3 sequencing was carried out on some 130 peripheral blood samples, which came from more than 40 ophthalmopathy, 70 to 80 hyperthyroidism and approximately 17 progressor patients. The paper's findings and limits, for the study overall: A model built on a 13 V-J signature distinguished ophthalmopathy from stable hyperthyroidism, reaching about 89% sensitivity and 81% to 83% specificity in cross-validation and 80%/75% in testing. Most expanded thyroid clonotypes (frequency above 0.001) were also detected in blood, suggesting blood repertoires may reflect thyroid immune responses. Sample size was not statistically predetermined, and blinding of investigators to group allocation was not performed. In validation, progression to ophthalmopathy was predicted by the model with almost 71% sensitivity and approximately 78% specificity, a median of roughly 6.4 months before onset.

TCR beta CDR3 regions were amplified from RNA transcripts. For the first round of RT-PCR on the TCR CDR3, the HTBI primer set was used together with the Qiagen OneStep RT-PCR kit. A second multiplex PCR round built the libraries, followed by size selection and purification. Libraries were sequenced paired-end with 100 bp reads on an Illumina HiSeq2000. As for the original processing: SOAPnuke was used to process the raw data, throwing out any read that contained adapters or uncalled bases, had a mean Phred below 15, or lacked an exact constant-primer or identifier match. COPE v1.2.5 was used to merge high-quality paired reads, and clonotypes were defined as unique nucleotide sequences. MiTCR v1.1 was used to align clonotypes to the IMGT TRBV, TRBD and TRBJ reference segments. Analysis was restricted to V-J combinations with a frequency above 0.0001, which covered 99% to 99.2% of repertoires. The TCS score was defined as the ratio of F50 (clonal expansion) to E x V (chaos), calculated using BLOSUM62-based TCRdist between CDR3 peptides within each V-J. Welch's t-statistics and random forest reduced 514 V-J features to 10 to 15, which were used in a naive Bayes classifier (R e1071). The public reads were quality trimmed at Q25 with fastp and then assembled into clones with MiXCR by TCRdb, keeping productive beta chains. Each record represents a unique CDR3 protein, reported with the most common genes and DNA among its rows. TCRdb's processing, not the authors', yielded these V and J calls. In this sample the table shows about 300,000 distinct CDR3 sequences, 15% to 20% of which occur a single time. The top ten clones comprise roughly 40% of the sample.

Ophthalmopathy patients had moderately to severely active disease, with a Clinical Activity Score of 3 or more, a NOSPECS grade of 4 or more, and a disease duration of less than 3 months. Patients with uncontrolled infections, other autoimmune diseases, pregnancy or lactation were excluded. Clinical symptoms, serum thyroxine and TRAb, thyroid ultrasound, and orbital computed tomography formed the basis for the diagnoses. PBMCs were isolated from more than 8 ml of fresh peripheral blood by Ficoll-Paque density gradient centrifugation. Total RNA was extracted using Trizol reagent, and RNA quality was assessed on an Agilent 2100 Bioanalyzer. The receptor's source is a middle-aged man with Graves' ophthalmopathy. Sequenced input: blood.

The CDR3 reads as follows: CASSLGTGGPKNIQYF. The DNA sequence is as follows: TGCGCCAGCAGCTTAGGGACAGGGGGTCCCAAAAACATTCAGTACTTC. This chain joins TRBV5-1 to TRBJ2-4; the junction holds 11 bases that match TRBD1. V is trimmed back by 2 bases and J by 2 bases, and the junction contains 3 bases that no gene match accounts for. The germline V gene specifies SGHRS as CDR1 and YFSETQ as CDR2. Measured from the cysteine to the phenylalanine, the CDR3 is 16 residues long. Only CDR3 DNA remains: 48 bases, in frame from the first base.